The TCR beta chain under discussion was sequenced for a study of T cell changes during pregnancy in multiple sclerosis. The ends lost 4 bases at V and 2 bases at J; junction bases unmatched: 12. Germline V gene data show CDR1 as SQVTM and CDR2 as ANQGSEA. The CDR3 consists of 17 residues. Measured with immunoSEQ multiplex PCR; TCRdb has only the in-frame clones, and not every one. The repertoire holds about 40,000 clones, with almost 95% as singletons. The sequencing used CD4+ T cells from peripheral blood mononuclear cells, collected before pregnancy. The chain uses TRBV29-1 and TRBJ2-4, with 9 bases that match TRBD1. The sequence was collected from a female donor with multiple sclerosis, enrolled in a pregnancy study. CDR3 loop: CSVVLSGQGPPKNIQYF. In DNA, the CDR3 is TGCAGCGTTGTTTTGTCGGGACAGGGCCCCCCCAAAAACATTCAGTACTTC.